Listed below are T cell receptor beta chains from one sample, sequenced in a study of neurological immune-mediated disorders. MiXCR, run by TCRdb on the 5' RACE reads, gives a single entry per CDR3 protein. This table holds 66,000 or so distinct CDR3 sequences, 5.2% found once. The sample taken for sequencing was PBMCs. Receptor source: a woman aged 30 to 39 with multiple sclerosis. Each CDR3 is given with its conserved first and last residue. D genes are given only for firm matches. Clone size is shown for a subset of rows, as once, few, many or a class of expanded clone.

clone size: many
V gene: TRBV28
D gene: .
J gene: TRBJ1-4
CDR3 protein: CASSFRGEKLFF
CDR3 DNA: TGTGCCAGCAGTTTCCGGGGGGAAAAACTGTTTTTT

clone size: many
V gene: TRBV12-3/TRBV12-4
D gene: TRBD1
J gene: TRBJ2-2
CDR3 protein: CASSPGQDNTGELFF
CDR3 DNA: TGTGCCAGCAGTCCGGGACAGGATAACACCGGGGAGCTGTTTTTT

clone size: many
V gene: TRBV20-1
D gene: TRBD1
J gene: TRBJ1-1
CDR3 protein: CSAVSGQGKPNTEAFF
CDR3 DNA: TGCAGTGCTGTCTCTGGACAGGGTAAACCGAACACTGAAGCTTTCTTT

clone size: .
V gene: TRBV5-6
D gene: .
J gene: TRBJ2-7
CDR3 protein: CASSPTGKGRQEQYF
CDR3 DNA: TGTGCCAGCAGCCCGACGGGAAAGGGGAGGCAAGAGCAGTACTTC

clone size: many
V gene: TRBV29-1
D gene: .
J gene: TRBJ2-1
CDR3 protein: CSVARAGAGNEQFF
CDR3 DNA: TGCAGCGTTGCTCGCGCGGGGGCCGGGAATGAGCAGTTCTTC

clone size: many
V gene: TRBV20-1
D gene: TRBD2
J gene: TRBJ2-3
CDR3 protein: CSAFPSGGPGQYF
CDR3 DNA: TGCAGTGCTTTCCCTAGCGGGGGGCCCGGGCAGTATTTT

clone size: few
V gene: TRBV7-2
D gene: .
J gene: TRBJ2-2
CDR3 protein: CASSLAGGRELFF
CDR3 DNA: TGTGCCAGCAGCTTAGCCGGCGGGAGGGAGCTGTTTTTT

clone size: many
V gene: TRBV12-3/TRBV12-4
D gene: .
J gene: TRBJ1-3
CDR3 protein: CASSLVQGGGNTIYF
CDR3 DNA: TGTGCCAGCAGTTTAGTACAGGGCGGTGGAAACACCATATATTTT

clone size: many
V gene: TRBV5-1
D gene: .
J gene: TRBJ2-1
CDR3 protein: CASSLDPPNNEQFF
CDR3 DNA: TGCGCCAGCAGCTTGGATCCCCCAAACAATGAGCAGTTCTTC

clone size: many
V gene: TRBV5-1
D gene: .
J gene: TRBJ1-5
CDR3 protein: CASSLEGGRNQPQHF
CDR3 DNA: TGCGCCAGCAGCTTGGAAGGGGGGAGGAATCAGCCCCAGCATTTT

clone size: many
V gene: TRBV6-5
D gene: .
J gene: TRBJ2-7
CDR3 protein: CASSYSSPVSYEQYF
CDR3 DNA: TGTGCCAGCAGTTACTCGAGCCCAGTTTCTTACGAGCAGTACTTC